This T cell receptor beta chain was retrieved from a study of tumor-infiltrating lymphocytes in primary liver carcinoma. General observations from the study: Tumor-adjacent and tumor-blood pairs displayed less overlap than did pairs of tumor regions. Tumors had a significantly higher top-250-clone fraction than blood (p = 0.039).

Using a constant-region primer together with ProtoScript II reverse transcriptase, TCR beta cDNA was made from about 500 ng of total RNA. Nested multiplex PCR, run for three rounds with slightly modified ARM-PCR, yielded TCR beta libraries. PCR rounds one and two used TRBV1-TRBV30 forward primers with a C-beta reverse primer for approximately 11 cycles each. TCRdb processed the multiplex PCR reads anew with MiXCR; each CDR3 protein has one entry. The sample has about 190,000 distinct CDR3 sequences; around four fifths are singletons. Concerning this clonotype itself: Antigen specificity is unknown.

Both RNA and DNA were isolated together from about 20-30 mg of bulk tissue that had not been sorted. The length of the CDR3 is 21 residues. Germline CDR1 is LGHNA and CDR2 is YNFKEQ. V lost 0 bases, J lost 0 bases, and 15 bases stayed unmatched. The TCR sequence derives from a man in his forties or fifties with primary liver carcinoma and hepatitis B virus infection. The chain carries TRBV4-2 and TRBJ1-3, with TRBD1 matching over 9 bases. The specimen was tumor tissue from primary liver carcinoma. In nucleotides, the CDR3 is TGTGCCAGCAGCCAAGAGAGCTTGACAGGGGGTCGTATTTCCTCTGGAAACACCATATATTTT. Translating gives CASSQESLTGGRISSGNTIYF.